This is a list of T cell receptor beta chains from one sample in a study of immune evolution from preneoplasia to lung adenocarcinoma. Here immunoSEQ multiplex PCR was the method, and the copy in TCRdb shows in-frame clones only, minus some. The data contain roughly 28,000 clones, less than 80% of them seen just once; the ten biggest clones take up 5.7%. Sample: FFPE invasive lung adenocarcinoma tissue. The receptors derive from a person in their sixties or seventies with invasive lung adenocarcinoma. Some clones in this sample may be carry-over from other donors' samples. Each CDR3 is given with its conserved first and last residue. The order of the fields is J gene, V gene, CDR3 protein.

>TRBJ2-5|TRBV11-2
CASSPGGKNQETQYF
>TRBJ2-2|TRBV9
CASSPWDPRGGELFF
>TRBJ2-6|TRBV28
CASRGVSGANVLTF
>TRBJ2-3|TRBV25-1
CASRGGGFSTDTQYF
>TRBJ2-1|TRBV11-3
CASSPSRGNEQFF
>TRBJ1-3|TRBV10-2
CASGLSSGNTIYF
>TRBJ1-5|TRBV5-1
CANYPDWADCPQHF
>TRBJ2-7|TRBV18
CASSPPGSYEQYF
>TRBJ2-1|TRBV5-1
CASSLNRDGSEQFF
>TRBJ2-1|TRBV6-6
CASSYRTSGYNEQFF
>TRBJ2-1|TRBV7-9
CASSLAGVIGNEQFF
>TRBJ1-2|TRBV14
CASSQGTLGYTF
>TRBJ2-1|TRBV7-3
CASSPAPSSYNEQFF
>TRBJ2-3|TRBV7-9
CASSLGQGMADTQYF
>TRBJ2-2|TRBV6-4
CASSDGRAGGELFF
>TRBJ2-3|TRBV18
CASSPSGTGGAGTQYF
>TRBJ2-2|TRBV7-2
CASSLAGQNGELFF
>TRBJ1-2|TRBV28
CASSDPYGYTF
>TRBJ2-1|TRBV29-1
CSVFRADEQFF
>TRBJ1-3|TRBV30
CAWSPDRVGTIYF
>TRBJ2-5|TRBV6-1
CASSETTGGETQYF
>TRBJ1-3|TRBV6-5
CASSYYGTGGRNTIYF
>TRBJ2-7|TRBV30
CAWSKPDRDGDEQYF
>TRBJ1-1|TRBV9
CASSVGPGNTEAFF
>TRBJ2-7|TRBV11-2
CASSLAGTYEQYF
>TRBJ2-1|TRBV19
CASSRDRGVGNEQFF
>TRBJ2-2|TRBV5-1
CASSLQGGELFF
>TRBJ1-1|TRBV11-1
CASSLLGRGAEAFF
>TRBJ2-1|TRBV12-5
CASGLKGALYNEQFF
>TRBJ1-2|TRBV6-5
CASSYGAGANYGYTF
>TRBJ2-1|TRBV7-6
CASSLVRSELNEQFF
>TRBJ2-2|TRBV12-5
CASGSPTSGRTNTGELFF
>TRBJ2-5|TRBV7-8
CASSLVFGKTQYF
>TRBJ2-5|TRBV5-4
CASSSLLAEETQYF
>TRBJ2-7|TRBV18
CASSPRQVAYEQYF
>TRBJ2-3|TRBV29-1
CSATKRTSTDTQYF
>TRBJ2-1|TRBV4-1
CASSQDYRASGYNEQFF
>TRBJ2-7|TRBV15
CATSRDRGLWDEQYF
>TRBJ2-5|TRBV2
CASSLGETQYF
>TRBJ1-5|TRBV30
CAWSTQQGSNQPQHF
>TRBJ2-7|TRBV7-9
CASSLAARGEGTYEQYF
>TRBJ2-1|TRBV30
CAWNKLAGGDRSYNEQFF
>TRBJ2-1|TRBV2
CASRGVGEQFF
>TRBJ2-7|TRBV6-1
CASSEEAGLPYEQYF
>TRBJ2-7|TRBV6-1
CASTARGNSYEQYF
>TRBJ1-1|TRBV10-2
CASSENGGTEAFF
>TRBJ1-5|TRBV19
CASSDRANQPQHF
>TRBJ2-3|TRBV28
CASTPAGGNTQYF
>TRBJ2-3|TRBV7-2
CASSLALLAGATDTQYF
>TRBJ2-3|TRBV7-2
CASSLSGTGGSTQYF
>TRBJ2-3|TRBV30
CAWKVRSTDTQYF
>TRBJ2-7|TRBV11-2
CASSRQGYYEQYF
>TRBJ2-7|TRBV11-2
CASSFLGTSGSYEQYF
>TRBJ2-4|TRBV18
CASSSGTGDIQYF
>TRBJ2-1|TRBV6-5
CASSSLGTGQFF
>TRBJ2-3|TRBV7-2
CASSWGSDTQYF
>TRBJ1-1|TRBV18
CASSPSRENMNTEAFF
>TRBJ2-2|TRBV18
CASSPRLAGAHTGELFF